Listed below are T cell receptor beta chains from one sample, sequenced in a study of T cell changes during pregnancy in multiple sclerosis. Generated by immunoSEQ multiplex PCR, the TCRdb table keeps only in-frame clones and is missing some. The repertoire has 69,000 or so clones, about nine tenths of them found once; the top ten carry approximately 1.4%. The specimen was peripheral blood, collected in the third trimester of pregnancy. The receptors were gathered from a female donor with multiple sclerosis, enrolled in a pregnancy study. CDR3s include the opening cysteine and the closing phenylalanine or tryptophan. Fields, in order: D gene, clone size, J gene, V gene, CDR3 protein, CDR3 DNA. D genes are given only for firm matches. Some rows mark clone size as missing; the rest say once, few, many or name a class of expanded clone.

>.|once|TRBJ2-7|TRBV6-5
CASRRTRQGTYEQYF
TGTGCCAGCAGAAGAACCCGGCAGGGGACCTACGAGCAGTACTTC
>TRBD1|once|TRBJ2-7|TRBV7-6
CASSLGPGTGGDEQYF
TGTGCCAGCAGCTTAGGGCCCGGGACAGGGGGTGACGAGCAGTACTTC
>TRBD1|.|TRBJ2-7|TRBV10-3
CAISPRTGSESEQYF
TGTGCCATCAGCCCCCGGACAGGTTCGGAGTCCGAGCAGTACTTC
>.|once|TRBJ2-3|TRBV5-1
CASSPQGTDTQYF
TGCGCCAGCAGCCCACAGGGTACAGATACGCAGTATTTT
>.|.|TRBJ1-1|TRBV5-4
CASSFGGPGEAFF
TGTGCCAGCAGCTTTGGGGGCCCGGGTGAAGCTTTCTTT
>TRBD1|few|TRBJ1-2|TRBV18
CASSPQGADYGYTF
TGTGCCAGCTCACCACAGGGGGCGGACTATGGCTACACCTTC
>.|.|TRBJ1-2|TRBV18
CASSPPGGVYGYTF
TGTGCCAGCTCACCACCGGGAGGAGTCTATGGCTACACCTTC
>.|few|TRBJ2-1|TRBV6-1
CASSLRDPEGNEQFF
TGTGCCAGCAGTCTAAGAGACCCGGAGGGCAATGAGCAGTTCTTC
>.|.|TRBJ2-1|TRBV19
CASSRLTSDNEQFF
TGTGCCAGTAGTAGGCTCACATCAGACAATGAGCAGTTCTTC
>.|.|TRBJ1-1|TRBV4-3
CASSSIWTANTEAFF
TGCGCCAGCAGTTCCATATGGACAGCTAACACTGAAGCTTTCTTT
>TRBD1|.|TRBJ2-2|TRBV4-1
CASSRTGFTGELFF
TGCGCCAGCAGCCGGACAGGGTTCACCGGGGAGCTGTTTTTT
>.|.|TRBJ1-1|TRBV6-5
CASSYLRDTNTEAFF
TGTGCCAGCAGTTACCTCCGGGACACGAACACTGAAGCTTTCTTT
>TRBD1|once|TRBJ2-5|TRBV18
CASSPSTGGGETQYF
TGTGCCAGCTCACCATCGACAGGGGGCGGCGAGACCCAGTACTTC
>.|.|TRBJ2-1|TRBV30
CAWSEQGYEQFF
TGTGCCTGGAGCGAACAGGGATATGAGCAGTTCTTC
>TRBD1|once|TRBJ1-4|TRBV5-8
CASGRGQLNEKLFF
TGTGCCAGCGGGCGGGGACAGCTTAATGAAAAACTGTTTTTT
>.|.|TRBJ1-2|TRBV19
CASSPGPYGYTF
TGTGCCAGTAGTCCAGGGCCCTATGGCTACACCTTC
>TRBD1|.|TRBJ1-1|TRBV5-4
CASSLAVDRGFSTEAFF
TGTGCCAGCAGCTTGGCCGTAGACAGGGGCTTTAGCACTGAAGCTTTCTTT
>TRBD1|once|TRBJ1-2|TRBV6-6
CASSAGQGDIYGYTF
TGTGCCAGCAGTGCCGGACAGGGAGATATCTATGGCTACACCTTC
>TRBD2|few|TRBJ2-1|TRBV5-1
CASSHSGGTHYNEQFF
TGCGCCAGCAGCCATAGCGGGGGGACACACTACAATGAGCAGTTCTTC
>.|.|TRBJ1-4|TRBV6-5
CASSATGTDEKLFF
TGTGCCAGCAGTGCCACAGGGACGGACGAAAAACTGTTTTTT
>.|.|TRBJ1-1|TRBV11-3
CASSLVQIEAFF
TGTGCCAGCAGCTTAGTCCAGATTGAAGCTTTCTTT
>TRBD1|.|TRBJ1-1|TRBV7-8
CASSLRGRTEAFF
TGTGCCAGCAGCTTAAGGGGGCGAACTGAAGCTTTCTTT
>TRBD1|.|TRBJ1-2|TRBV27
CASSQYRGHGYTF
TGTGCCAGCAGCCAGTACAGGGGGCATGGCTACACCTTC
>.|.|TRBJ2-7|TRBV30
CAWSGEAYEQYF
TGTGCCTGGAGTGGGGAGGCGTACGAGCAGTACTTC
>.|.|TRBJ1-2|TRBV5-5
CASSLGPIGGYGYTF
TGTGCCAGCAGCTTGGGTCCCATAGGGGGCTATGGCTACACCTTC
>.|.|TRBJ1-6|TRBV2
CASKRLNSPLHF
TGTGCCAGCAAGCGGTTGAATTCACCCCTCCACTTT
>.|.|TRBJ2-7|TRBV9
CASSARDFPTYEQYF
TGTGCCAGCAGCGCCCGGGACTTCCCGACCTACGAGCAGTACTTC
>.|.|TRBJ2-2|TRBV29-1
CSVWDTNTGELFF
TGCAGCGTATGGGACACGAACACCGGGGAGCTGTTTTTT
>.|.|TRBJ1-2|TRBV6-5
CASSYSIVGGYGYTF
TGTGCCAGCAGTTACTCGATTGTGGGAGGCTATGGCTACACCTTC
>TRBD1|.|TRBJ1-1|TRBV7-2
CASSPGQGYTEAFF
TGTGCCAGCAGCCCCGGACAGGGATACACTGAAGCTTTCTTT
>TRBD2|.|TRBJ2-7|TRBV14
CASSLRGGTSFREQYF
TGTGCCAGCAGCCTCAGGGGCGGGACTAGCTTCAGGGAGCAGTACTTC
>TRBD1|.|TRBJ2-2|TRBV9
CASSPRTGYTGELFF
TGTGCCAGCAGCCCACGGACAGGGTACACCGGGGAGCTGTTTTTT
>.|.|TRBJ2-3|TRBV5-4
CASSLSRGGETDTQYF
TGTGCCAGCAGCTTGAGTAGGGGGGGGGAGACAGATACGCAGTATTTT
>.|.|TRBJ2-5|TRBV19
CASAPKGETQYF
TGTGCCAGTGCCCCTAAGGGGGAGACCCAGTACTTC
>TRBD2|.|TRBJ2-5|TRBV11-2
CASSLGASGQETQYF
TGTGCCAGCAGCTTAGGGGCTAGCGGGCAAGAGACCCAGTACTTC
>.|.|TRBJ1-6|TRBV30
CAWSSTPYNSPLHF
TGTGCCTGGTCGAGTACCCCCTATAATTCACCCCTCCACTTT
>.|.|TRBJ1-2|TRBV5-1
CASSLGQPTGGKGYTF
TGCGCCAGCAGCTTAGGCCAACCGACGGGAGGAAAAGGCTACACCTTC
>.|few|TRBJ1-6|TRBV2
CASTLTGNNSPLHF
TGTGCCAGCACCCTCACAGGAAATAATTCACCCCTCCACTTT
>.|.|TRBJ2-5|TRBV6-5
CASSSGQSQYF
TGTGCCAGCAGTTCCGGACAGTCCCAGTACTTC
>TRBD1|.|TRBJ1-2|TRBV7-3
CASSLTGQGGYGYTF
TGTGCCAGCAGCTTAACGGGACAGGGGGGCTATGGCTACACCTTC
>.|.|TRBJ2-7|TRBV19
CASTRTGSTYEQYF
TGTGCCAGTACACGAACAGGGTCTACCTACGAGCAGTACTTC
>TRBD1|few|TRBJ1-3|TRBV4-1
CASSQGPQTGRIGNTIYF
TGCGCCAGCAGCCAAGGCCCCCAGACAGGGCGGATAGGAAACACCATATATTTT
>.|.|TRBJ2-3|TRBV4-2
CASSQVIETSTDTQYF
TGTGCCAGCAGCCAAGTGATAGAGACTAGCACAGATACGCAGTATTTT
>.|.|TRBJ1-5|TRBV5-6
CASSLGQGQPQHF
TGTGCCAGCAGCTTAGGGCAGGGGCAGCCCCAGCATTTT
>.|.|TRBJ2-2|TRBV6-5
CASSKWGLLSGELFF
TGTGCCAGCAGTAAATGGGGGCTTTTAAGCGGGGAGCTGTTTTTT
>.|once|TRBJ1-6|TRBV7-9
CASSLGREGSPLHF
TGTGCCAGCAGCTTAGGCCGGGAGGGTTCACCCCTCCACTTT
>TRBD2|.|TRBJ2-7|TRBV7-6
CASSLRRGGDYEQYF
TGTGCCAGCAGCTTAAGGCGGGGGGGGGACTACGAGCAGTACTTC
>.|.|TRBJ2-1|TRBV27
CASSLAVTLNEQFF
TGTGCCAGCAGTTTAGCAGTCACCCTCAATGAGCAGTTCTTC
>TRBD1|many|TRBJ2-7|TRBV5-4
CASSTKQGTTYEQYF
TGTGCCAGCAGCACAAAACAGGGGACAACCTACGAGCAGTACTTC
>.|.|TRBJ2-1|TRBV2
CASSDSLRQFF
TGTGCCAGCAGTGACAGTCTCCGGCAGTTCTTC